The 27 T cell receptor beta chains presented below share a single source sample, sequenced in a study of blood T cell repertoires in COVID-19. Profiled with immunoSEQ multiplex PCR; TCRdb holds only in-frame clones, not every one. The sample has 150,000 or so clones; 70% to 80% are singletons. The specimen sequenced was peripheral blood. The origin of the receptors is a woman aged 65 to 85 with COVID-19, enrolled during active disease.

The chain links TRBV6-2 or TRBV6-3 to TRBJ2-7; D remains ambiguous. Germline V gives CDR1 MNHEY, CDR2 SVGEGT. Deletions cut 4 bases from V and 5 bases from J, with 9 bases between. The CDR3 is 12 amino acids. DNA of the CDR3: TGTGCCAGCAGTTCCAGGTCCCACGAGCAGTACTTC. Amino acid sequence: CASSSRSHEQYF.

This sequence joins TRBV28 and TRBJ1-1; D is possibly TRBD1 (5 bases). Per the germline V gene, CDR1 is MDHEN and CDR2 is SYDVKM. The CDR3 covers 17 residues. The V and J ends lost 2 bases and 0 bases respectively, with 16 bases between them. DNA for the CDR3: TGTGCCAGCAGTTTAACCCTCGACAGATTAATGAACACTGAAGCTTTCTTT. It is translated as CASSLTLDRLMNTEAFF.

The V call is TRBV23-1, the J call TRBJ2-5; 9 bases fit TRBD1. TRBV23-1 is an ORF; its function is uncertain. V dropped 2 bases and J dropped 5; count of bases not matched to a gene: 12. The length of the CDR3 is 17 residues. This chain's CDR3 is CASSQRTGVTLRETQYF. The CDR3, as DNA: TGCGCCAGCAGTCAAAGGACAGGGGTCACCTTAAGGGAGACCCAGTACTTC.

The rearrangement links TRBV10-3 to TRBJ1-1, with D possibly TRBD1 on 5 matching bases. The germline V and J ends were trimmed by 7 bases and 1 base, with 10 bases remaining between them. The CDR3 runs 13 residues. Per germline, CDR1 ENHRY and CDR2 SYGVKD. CDR3 nucleotides: TGTGCCATCACTCGGGGGGGGAACACTGAAGCTTTCTTT. Translation gives CAITRGGNTEAFF.

In nucleotides, the CDR3 is TGTGCCAGCAACACCAACATGAACACTGAAGCTTTCTTT. Amino acids: CASNTNMNTEAFF. This chain links TRBV14 with TRBJ1-1; D ambiguous. The V gene lost 7 bases and the J gene lost 0 bases, with 9 bases spanning the gap. CDR1 is SGHDN and CDR2 is FVKESK in the germline V gene. The CDR3 is made up of 13 amino acids.

This clone was observed a few times. The chain is built from TRBV11-2 and TRBJ1-2, with TRBD1 matching over 7 bases. CDR1 is SGHAT, CDR2 FQNNGV, per germline. The CDR3 consists of 16 residues. Trimming at V came to 2 bases and at J to 6 bases, leaving 12 bases not matched to a gene. CDR3 sequence reads: CASSLNRGAGYDGYTF. The DNA for the CDR3 is TGTGCCAGCAGCTTAAACAGGGGAGCGGGCTACGATGGCTACACCTTC.

This sequence joins TRBV29-1 and TRBJ1-2, with a tentative D call TRBD1 (5 bases). Deletions cut 4 bases from V and 8 bases from J, with 11 bases between. The CDR3 totals 11 residues. Germline CDR1 SQVTM, CDR2 ANQGSEA. The CDR3 here is CSVGRGEGYTF. In nucleotides, the CDR3 is TGCAGCGTTGGTCGGGGGGAGGGCTACACCTTC.

The V gene is TRBV7-2, the J gene TRBJ1-1; a weak D match, TRBD1 (5 bases). V was trimmed by 0 bases and J by 7 bases, leaving 15 bases between them. The CDR3 contains 15 residues. Germline V lookup: CDR1 SGHTA, CDR2 FQGNSA. DNA of the CDR3: TGTGCCAGCAGCTTAGCAGCGGGGCGTTTGAATGAAGCTTTCTTT. Its protein product is CASSLAAGRLNEAFF.

This sequence joins TRBV30 and TRBJ1-6, with a possible D match to TRBD1 (5 bases). Germline V gene sequence: CDR1 GTSNPN, CDR2 SVGIG (reference sequence). The length of the CDR3 is 15 residues. The CDR3 spells CAYGASGGGRSPLHF. For the CDR3, the DNA is TGTGCTTATGGAGCGTCGGGGGGGGGTCGGTCACCCCTCCACTTT.

The chain employs TRBV9 and TRBJ1-2; 7 bases map to TRBD1. The CDR3 runs 16 residues. CDR1 is SGDLS and CDR2 is YYNGEE in the germline V gene. Germline trimming cut 4 bases from V and 2 bases from J; bases unmatched to any gene: 11. This chain's CDR3 is CASSPRGQYENYGYTF. The CDR3 DNA sequence: TGTGCCAGCAGCCCGAGGGGACAGTATGAGAACTATGGCTACACCTTC.

This clone was seen only once. This chain uses TRBV6-1 with TRBJ1-5; 8 nucleotides line up with TRBD1. Per germline, CDR1 MNHNS and CDR2 SASEGT. The ends lost 5 bases at V and 6 bases at J; junction bases unmatched: 6. This CDR3 has 14 amino acids. This CDR3 is CASSPQGEGQPQHF. Written as DNA, the CDR3 is TGTGCCAGCAGTCCACAGGGGGAGGGTCAGCCCCAGCATTTT.

This clone turned up a few times. V and J are TRBV6-2 or TRBV6-3 and TRBJ2-1, with 7 bases identical to TRBD2. There are 13 residues in the CDR3. The V and J ends lost 4 bases and 8 bases, in that order; junction bases with no gene match: 5. Germline CDR1 MNHEY, CDR2 SVGEGT. DNA of the CDR3: TGTGCCAGCAGTTTTGGGAGGGGTGATGAGCAGTTCTTC. It translates to CASSFGRGDEQFF.

This chain links TRBV18 with TRBJ1-2; D is uncertain. The CDR3 has 15 amino acids. The germline V and J ends were trimmed by 3 bases and 0 bases, with 11 bases remaining between them. CDR1 KGHSH and CDR2 LQKENI come from the germline V gene. CDR3 sequence: CASSPRDFSNYGYTF. CDR3 nucleotide sequence: TGTGCCAGCTCACCGAGGGATTTTTCTAACTATGGCTACACCTTC.

The V call is TRBV30, the J call TRBJ1-1; D possibly corresponds to TRBD1 (6 bases). Trimming pared 0 bases from V and 8 bases from J, leaving 16 bases between. Germline V gives CDR1 GTSNPN, CDR2 SVGIG (reference sequence). The CDR3 spans 14 residues. The CDR3 nucleotides are TGTGCCTGGAGTGTACACGTTGGAACAGGGGAAGCTTTCTTT. Its translation: CAWSVHVGTGEAFF. The variable domain in full, with the rest retrieved from reference TRBV30 and TRBJ1-1, is SQTIHQWPATLVQPVGSPLSLECTVEGTSNPNLYWYRQAAGRGLQLLFYSVGIGQISSEVPQNLSASRPQDRQFILSSKKLLLSDSGFYLCAWSVHVGTGEAFFGQGTRLTVV.

The chain links TRBV7-2 to TRBJ2-3; maybe TRBD2 (7 bases). CDR3 length equals 13 residues. Germline CDR1 and CDR2: SGHTA and FQGNSA. The V and J ends lost 5 bases and 7 bases respectively, with 13 bases between them. CDR3 DNA: TGTGCCAGCAGCACCCGGGGGGCCAATACGCAGTATTTT. Encoded protein: CASSTRGANTQYF.

This chain uses TRBV23-1 with TRBJ2-1; 10 bases are a match to TRBD2. TRBV23-1 is an open reading frame whose function is uncertain. This CDR3 comprises 18 residues. J gave up 1 base and V 0 bases, and 6 bases lay outside the gene matches. CDR3 in DNA: TGCGCCAGCAGTCAATCTGGCACTAGCGGGGCGTCCTACAATGAGCAGTTCTTC. The encoded protein is CASSQSGTSGASYNEQFF.

The chain combines TRBV5-1 with TRBJ2-2; tentative D call: TRBD2 (6 bases). Trimming pared 7 bases from V and 5 bases from J, leaving 12 bases between. The CDR3 covers 13 residues. CDR1 is SGHRS, CDR2 YFSETQ, per germline. The CDR3 loop is CASGARGTGELFF. The CDR3 DNA is TGCGCCAGCGGCGCCCGGGGGACCGGGGAGCTGTTTTTT.

This clone was recorded once. The chain combines TRBV29-1 with TRBJ2-7; 12 nucleotides match TRBD1. The CDR3 is made up of 13 amino acids. Germline CDR1 is SQVTM and CDR2 is ANQGSEA. The ends lost 7 bases at V and 6 bases at J; junction bases unmatched: 7. CDR3 DNA sequence: TGCAGCGCCGCCGGGACAGGGGGCTTCGAGCAGTACTTC. Its translation is CSAAGTGGFEQYF.

This chain connects TRBV6-4 to TRBJ2-3, with D perhaps matching TRBD1 (5 bases). There are 15 residues in the CDR3. Looked up from germline, CDR1 is MRHNA and CDR2 is SNTAGT. Trimming took 6 bases from V and 2 from J, leaving 15 bases between them. The CDR3 is CASRTSRAPTDTQYF. In nucleotides, the CDR3 is TGTGCCAGCAGGACGAGCAGGGCTCCCACAGATACGCAGTATTTT.

This sequence joins TRBV7-9 and TRBJ1-1, with 7 bases lining up with TRBD1. This CDR3 spans 14 amino acids. With V trimmed by 1 base and J by 7 bases, 6 bases remained unmatched. The germline gives CDR1 SEHNR, CDR2 FQNEAQ (reference sequence). Written as DNA, the CDR3 is TGTGCCAGCAGCTTAGTCCCAGGGGGAAGTGAAGCTTTCTTT. It is translated as CASSLVPGGSEAFF.

The chain combines TRBV28 with TRBJ2-7, with D maybe TRBD1 (6 bases). The V gene lost 7 bases and the J gene lost 6 bases, with 16 bases spanning the gap. The germline CDR1 and CDR2 sequences are MDHEN and SYDVKM. The CDR3 is 13 residues long. CDR3 amino acids: CASTLQGSREQYF. CDR3 in DNA: TGTGCCAGCACACTTCAGGGGTCACGCGAGCAGTACTTC.

This clone has a handful of counts. The chain uses TRBV5-1 and TRBJ2-3, with D tentatively TRBD2 (6 bases). This CDR3 is 18 amino acids long. Looked up from germline, CDR1 is SGHRS and CDR2 is YFSETQ. V lost 4 bases and J 1 base, leaving 22 bases between the germline ends. The CDR3 DNA reads as TGCGCCAGCAGCGGATACCTCGCGGGCGGGGTTGGCACAGATACGCAGTATTTT. This encodes CASSGYLAGGVGTDTQYF.

This clone appeared a few times. The rearrangement joins TRBV2 to TRBJ1-1; no clear D. In germline, CDR1 is SNHLY, CDR2 FYNNEI. Trimming stripped 6 bases from V and 5 bases from J, with 16 bases between. CDR3 size: 14 residues. CDR3 DNA sequence: TGTGCCAGCAGCTGGGGAGAGGGAAATACTGAAGCTTTCTTT. It translates to CASSWGEGNTEAFF.

This clone was found once. CDR3 in amino acids: CASGTGPSYEQYF. CDR3 nucleotides: TGTGCCAGCGGGACAGGTCCCTCCTACGAGCAGTACTTC. The gene calls are TRBV12-3 or TRBV12-4 and TRBJ2-7; 8 bases line up with TRBD1. J lost 0 bases, V lost 8 bases, and 3 bases had no gene match. This CDR3 is 13 amino acids long.

The V call is TRBV30, the J call TRBJ1-2, with 8 positions matching TRBD1. The germline V gene has CDR1 GTSNPN and CDR2 SVGIG (reference sequence). V was clipped by 2 bases and J by 6 bases; unmatched bases: 5. This CDR3 has 13 residues. CDR3 protein: CAWSRDRKDGYTF. The CDR3 region has the DNA TGTGCCTGGAGTCGGGACAGGAAGGATGGCTACACCTTC.

There are a few counts of this clone. In nucleotides, the CDR3 is TGTGCCAGCCTTCGACACCGCACTGAAGCTTTCTTT. Protein sequence: CASLRHRTEAFF. V and J are TRBV19 and TRBJ1-1; no firm D call. The germline gives CDR1 LNHDA, CDR2 SQIVND (reference sequence). This CDR3 has 12 amino acids. The V gene lost 9 bases and the J gene lost 4 bases, with 12 bases spanning the gap.

This clone was seen just once. The genes are TRBV5-8 and TRBJ1-5; maybe TRBD1 (5 bases). Germline values: CDR1 SGHTS, CDR2 YDEGEE. The length of the CDR3 is 15 residues. Trimming left V 4 bases short and J 7 bases short, with 18 bases between. The CDR3 coding sequence is TGTGCCAGCAGCGCCGGCGGCCAGGGCTGGCAGCCCCAGCATTTT. Its translation is CASSAGGQGWQPQHF.